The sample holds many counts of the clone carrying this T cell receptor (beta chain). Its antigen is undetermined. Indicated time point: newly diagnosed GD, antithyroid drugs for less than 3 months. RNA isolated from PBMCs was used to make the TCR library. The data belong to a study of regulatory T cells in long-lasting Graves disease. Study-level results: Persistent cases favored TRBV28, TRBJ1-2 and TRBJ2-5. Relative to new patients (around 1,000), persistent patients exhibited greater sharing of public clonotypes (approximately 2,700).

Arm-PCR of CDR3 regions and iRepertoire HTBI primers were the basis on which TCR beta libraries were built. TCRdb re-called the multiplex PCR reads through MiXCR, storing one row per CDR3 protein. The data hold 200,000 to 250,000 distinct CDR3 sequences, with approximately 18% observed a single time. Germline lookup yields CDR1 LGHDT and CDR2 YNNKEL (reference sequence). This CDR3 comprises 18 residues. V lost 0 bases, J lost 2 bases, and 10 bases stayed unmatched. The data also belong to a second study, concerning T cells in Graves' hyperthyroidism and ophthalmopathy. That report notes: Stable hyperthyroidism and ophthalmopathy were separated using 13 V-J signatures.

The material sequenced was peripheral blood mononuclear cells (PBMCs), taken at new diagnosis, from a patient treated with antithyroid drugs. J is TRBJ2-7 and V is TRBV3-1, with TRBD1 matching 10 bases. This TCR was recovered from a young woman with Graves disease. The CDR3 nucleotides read TGTGCCAGCAGCCAAGACGGTACCCTCGGGACAGGGGCCTACGAGCAGTACTTC. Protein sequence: CASSQDGTLGTGAYEQYF.